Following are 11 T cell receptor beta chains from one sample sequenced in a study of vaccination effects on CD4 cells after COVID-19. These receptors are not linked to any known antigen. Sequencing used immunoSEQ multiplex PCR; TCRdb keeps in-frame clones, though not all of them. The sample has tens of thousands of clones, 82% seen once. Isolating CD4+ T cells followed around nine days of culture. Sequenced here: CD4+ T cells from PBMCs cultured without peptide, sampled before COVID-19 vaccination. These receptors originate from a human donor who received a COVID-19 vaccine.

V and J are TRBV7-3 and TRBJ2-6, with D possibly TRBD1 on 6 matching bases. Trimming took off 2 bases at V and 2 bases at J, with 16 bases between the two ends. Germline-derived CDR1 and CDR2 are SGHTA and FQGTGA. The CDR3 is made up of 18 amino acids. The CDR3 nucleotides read TGTGCCAGCAGCTTATCGTCCGGACAGCCTCCTGGGGCCAACGTCCTGACTTTC. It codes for CASSLSSGQPPGANVLTF.

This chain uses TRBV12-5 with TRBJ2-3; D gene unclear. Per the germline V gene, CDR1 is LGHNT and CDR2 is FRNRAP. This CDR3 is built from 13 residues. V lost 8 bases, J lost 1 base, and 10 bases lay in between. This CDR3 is CASKTAGTDTQYF. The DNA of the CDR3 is TGTGCTAGTAAGACGGCCGGCACAGATACGCAGTATTTT.

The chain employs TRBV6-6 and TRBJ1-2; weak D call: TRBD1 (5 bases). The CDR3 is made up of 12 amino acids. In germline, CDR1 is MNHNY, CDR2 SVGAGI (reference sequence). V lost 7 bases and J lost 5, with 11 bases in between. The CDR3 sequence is CASTRREYGYTF. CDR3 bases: TGTGCCAGCACCCGCAGGGAGTATGGCTACACCTTC.

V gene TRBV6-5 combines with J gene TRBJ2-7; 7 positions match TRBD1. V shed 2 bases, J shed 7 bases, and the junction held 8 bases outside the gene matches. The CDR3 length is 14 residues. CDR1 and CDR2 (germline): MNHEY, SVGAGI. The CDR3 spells CASSYRTGMREQYV. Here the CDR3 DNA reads TGTGCCAGCAGTTACCGGACAGGTATGAGGGAGCAGTACGTC.

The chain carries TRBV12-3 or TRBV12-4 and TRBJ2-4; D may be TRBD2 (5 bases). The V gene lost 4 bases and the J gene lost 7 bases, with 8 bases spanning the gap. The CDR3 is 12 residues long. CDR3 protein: CASSYGVNIQYF. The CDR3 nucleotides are TGTGCCAGCAGTTACGGGGTGAACATTCAGTACTTC.

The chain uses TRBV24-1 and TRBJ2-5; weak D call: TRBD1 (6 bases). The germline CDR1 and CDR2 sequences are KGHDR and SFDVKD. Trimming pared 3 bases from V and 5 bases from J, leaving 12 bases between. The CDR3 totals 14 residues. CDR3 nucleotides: TGTGCCACCAGTGATGGGACATCGTTGGAGACCCAGTACTTC. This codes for CATSDGTSLETQYF.

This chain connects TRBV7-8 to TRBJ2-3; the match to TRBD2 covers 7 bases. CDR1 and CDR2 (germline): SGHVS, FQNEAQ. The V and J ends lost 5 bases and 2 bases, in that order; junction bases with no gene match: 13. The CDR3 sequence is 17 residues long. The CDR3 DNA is TGTGCCAGCAGCGAACCTCTGGGCGGGGGAGACACAGATACGCAGTATTTT. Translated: CASSEPLGGGDTDTQYF.

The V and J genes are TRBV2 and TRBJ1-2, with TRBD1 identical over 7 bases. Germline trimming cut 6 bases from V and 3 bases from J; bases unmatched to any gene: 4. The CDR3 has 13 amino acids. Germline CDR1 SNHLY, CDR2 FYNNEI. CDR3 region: CASRQQGYYGYTF. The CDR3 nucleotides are TGTGCCAGCAGGCAACAGGGGTACTATGGCTACACCTTC.

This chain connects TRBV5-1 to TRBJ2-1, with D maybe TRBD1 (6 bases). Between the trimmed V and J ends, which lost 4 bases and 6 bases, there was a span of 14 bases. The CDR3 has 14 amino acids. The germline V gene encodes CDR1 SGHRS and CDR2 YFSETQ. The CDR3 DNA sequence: TGCGCCAGCAGCACCTTCGACAGGTTCAATGAGCAGTTCTTC. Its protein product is CASSTFDRFNEQFF.

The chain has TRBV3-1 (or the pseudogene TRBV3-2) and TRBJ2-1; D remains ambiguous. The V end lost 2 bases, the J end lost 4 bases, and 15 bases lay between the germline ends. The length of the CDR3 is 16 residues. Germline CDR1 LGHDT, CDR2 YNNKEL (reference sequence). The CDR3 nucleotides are TGTGCCAGCAGCCAACAGACACCTAGACCTTACAATGAGCAGTTCTTC. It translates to CASSQQTPRPYNEQFF.

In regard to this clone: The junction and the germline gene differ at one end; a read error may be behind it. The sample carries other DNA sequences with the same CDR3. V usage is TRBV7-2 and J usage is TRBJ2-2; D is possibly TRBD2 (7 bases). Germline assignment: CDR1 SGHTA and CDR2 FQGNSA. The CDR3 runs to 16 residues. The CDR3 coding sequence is TGTGCCAGCAGCGGGGGGCTTCGGGGGGACACCGGGGAGTTGTTTTTT. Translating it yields CASSGGLRGDTGELFF.